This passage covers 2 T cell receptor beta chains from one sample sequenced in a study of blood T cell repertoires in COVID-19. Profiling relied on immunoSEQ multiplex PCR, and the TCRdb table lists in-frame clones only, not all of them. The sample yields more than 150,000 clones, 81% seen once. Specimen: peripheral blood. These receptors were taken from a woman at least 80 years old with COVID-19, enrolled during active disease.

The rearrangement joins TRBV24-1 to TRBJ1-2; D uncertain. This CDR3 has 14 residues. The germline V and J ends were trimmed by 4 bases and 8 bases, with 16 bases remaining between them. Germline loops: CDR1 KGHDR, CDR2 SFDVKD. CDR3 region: CATSDSGRSLGYTF. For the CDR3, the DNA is TGTGCCACCAGTGACTCCGGCCGGAGCCTAGGCTACACCTTC.

DNA of the CDR3: TGTGCCAGCAGTGCCCGGTTTGAACTAGCGGGAGATACGCAGTATTTT. This encodes CASSARFELAGDTQYF. This chain joins TRBV27 and TRBJ2-3, with TRBD2 matching over 9 bases. V shed 5 bases, J shed 5 bases, and the junction held 11 bases outside the gene matches. Per the germline V gene, CDR1 is MNHEY and CDR2 is SMNVEV (reference sequence). The CDR3 loop spans 16 amino acids.